Sequencing of this T cell receptor (beta chain) was carried out in a study of identifying expanded T cells in peripheral blood. Only in-frame clones appear in the TCRdb table, and some are missing; sequencing was by immunoSEQ multiplex PCR. Of fewer than 55,000 clones listed, roughly 82% were seen once; the top ten hold roughly 15%. Germline loops: CDR1 LNHDA, CDR2 SQIVND (reference sequence). The CDR3 extends over 15 amino acids. Trimming shortened V by 2 bases and J by 7 bases, and 15 bases separated the two germline ends. This clone appeared once. The sequence derives from a person aged 18-70 years in good health. This chain links TRBV19 with TRBJ2-4; D unresolved. Material for sequencing was blood. CDR3 amino acids: CASSIISGMLNIQYF. CDR3 DNA sequence: TGTGCCAGTAGTATAATATCGGGCATGCTTAACATTCAGTACTTC. Full variable domain (missing parts from reference TRBV19 and TRBJ2-4): DGGITQSPKYLFRKEGQNVTLSCEQNLNHDAMYWYRQDPGQGLRLIYYSQIVNDFQKGDIAEGYSVSREKKESFPLTVTSAQKNPTAFYLCASSIISGMLNIQYFGAGTRLSVL.